One sample yielded the 27 T cell receptor beta chains listed below, sequenced in a study of CD8 T cells in ankylosing spondylitis. Study-level points and caveats: Characteristic, it appeared, of ankylosing spondylitis blood was a TCR beta motif of several highly homologous variants.

The antigens for these receptors are not known. Via MiXCR, TCRdb re-called the 5' RACE reads, giving one row per CDR3 protein. Of roughly 670,000 distinct CDR3 sequences in the sample, roughly 19% were seen once. Sequencing input: blood, either unsorted or a sorted T cell fraction (not recorded which). The source is a male donor with ankylosing spondylitis.

This clonotype came up many times. This rearrangement joins TRBV20-1 to TRBJ2-3; 14 bases line up with TRBD2. The CDR3 contains 18 residues. Trimming at V came to 3 bases and at J to 3 bases, leaving 11 bases not matched to a gene. Looked up from germline, CDR1 is DFQATT and CDR2 is SNEGSKA (reference sequence). In nucleotides, the CDR3 is TGCAGTGCTAGGTTGACTAGCGGGAGGGCACGGTGGACAGATACGCAGTATTTT. Translating gives CSARLTSGRARWTDTQYF.

The chain has TRBV27 and TRBJ2-5; D ambiguous. This CDR3 spans 14 amino acids. Trimming removed 0 bases from V and 7 bases from J, with 12 bases in between. Per germline, CDR1 MNHEY and CDR2 SMNVEV (reference sequence). DNA of the CDR3: TGTGCCAGCAGTTTATCTGGCGGCCTAGGGACCCAGTACTTC. This gives the protein CASSLSGGLGTQYF.

The gene calls are TRBV29-1 and TRBJ2-2, with a tentative D call TRBD2 (6 bases). V was cut by 7 bases and J by 4 bases, with 10 bases left in between. Germline CDR1 reads SQVTM; CDR2 reads ANQGSEA. The CDR3 is 12 residues long. CDR3 coding DNA: TGCAGCGGGCAGGGAGGCACCGGGGAGCTGTTTTTT. Translation gives CSGQGGTGELFF.

The rearrangement links TRBV20-1 to TRBJ2-2; TRBD1 matches 7 bases. Germline CDR1 reads DFQATT; CDR2 reads SNEGSKA (reference sequence). This CDR3 spans 17 amino acids. V lost 1 base and J lost 0; bases outside the gene matches: 8. CDR3 nucleotides: TGCAGTGCTAGAGTCCACAGGGGAATTGCGAACACCGGGGAGCTGTTTTTT. Translation gives CSARVHRGIANTGELFF.

J is TRBJ1-1 and V is TRBV7-6, with D hard to call. Trimming left V 1 base short and J 4 bases short, with 7 bases between. In germline, CDR1 is SGHVS, CDR2 FNYEAQ. The CDR3 consists of 13 residues. CDR3 amino acids: CASSLGSSTEAFF. The CDR3 DNA reads as TGTGCCAGCAGCTTAGGTTCCAGCACTGAAGCTTTCTTT. Together with reference TRBV7-6 and TRBJ1-1, the CDR3 gives the full variable domain: GAGVSQSPRYKVTKRGQDVALRCDPISGHVSLYWYRQALGQGPEFLTYFNYEAQQDKSGLPNDRFSAERPEGSISTLTIQRTEQRDSAMYRCASSLGSSTEAFFGQGTRLTVV.

The CDR3 loop reads CASSPQGGGGLDEQYF. The CDR3 nucleotides are TGTGCCAGCAGCCCCCAGGGGGGAGGGGGGCTCGACGAGCAGTACTTC. V gene TRBV7-3 combines with J gene TRBJ2-7, with D perhaps assigned TRBD1 or TRBD2 (7 bases each). The CDR3 extends over 16 amino acids. The ends were cut back, 5 bases at V and 5 bases at J, with 22 bases in the middle. The V gene's germline CDR1 is SGHTA and CDR2 FQGTGA.

This clonotype was seen a handful of times. The rearrangement joins TRBV20-1 to TRBJ2-7; D perhaps matches TRBD2 (5 bases). The CDR3 spans 15 residues. In germline, CDR1 is DFQATT, CDR2 SNEGSKA (reference sequence). Trimming left V 5 bases short and J 1 base short, with 18 bases between. For the CDR3, the DNA is TGCAGTGCTGTATCTCTAGCTGCTAGGTCCTACGAGCAGTACTTC. Protein: CSAVSLAARSYEQYF.

This clonotype was detected only a few times. The chain uses TRBV6-2 or TRBV6-3 and TRBJ1-2; D is ambiguous. The germline V gene has CDR1 MNHEY and CDR2 SVGEGT. CDR3 length equals 16 residues. The V gene lost 10 bases and the J gene lost 4 bases, with 25 bases spanning the gap. The CDR3 protein is CATSRLDNLSGYGYTF. Written as DNA, the CDR3 is TGTGCCACCTCGAGACTCGACAACCTCAGTGGCTATGGCTACACCTTC.

The chain combines TRBV5-1 with TRBJ2-2; D is possibly TRBD1 (6 bases). Germline V gene sequence: CDR1 SGHRS, CDR2 YFSETQ. The CDR3 spans 16 residues. The V gene lost 0 bases and the J gene lost 4 bases, with 13 bases spanning the gap. CDR3 amino acids: CASSLETGSRTGELFF. The CDR3 DNA reads TGCGCCAGCAGCTTGGAAACAGGGTCCCGCACCGGGGAGCTGTTTTTT.

This clonotype was picked up a small number of times. The DNA for the CDR3 is TGTGCCAGCAGACCCGGCCGGGGACAGCTGAACACCGGGGAGCTGTTTTTT. Translation: CASRPGRGQLNTGELFF. The chain couples TRBV2 to TRBJ2-2; 7 nucleotides align to TRBD1. Germline CDR1 and CDR2: SNHLY and FYNNEI. V was pared by 6 bases and J by 1 base, with 11 bases of the junction left unmatched. CDR3 length equals 17 residues.

The CDR3 DNA sequence: TGTGCCAGCAGCCTTGGGGTGTTACGGGAGACAGATACGCAGTATTTT. Translation: CASSLGVLRETDTQYF. The chain carries TRBV27 and TRBJ2-3; D may be TRBD2 (6 bases). CDR1 MNHEY and CDR2 SMNVEV come from the germline V gene (reference sequence). V was trimmed by 6 bases and J by 3 bases, leaving 19 bases between them. The CDR3 extends over 16 amino acids.

The chain couples TRBV7-9 to TRBJ1-2, with D uncertain. Germline loops: CDR1 SEHNR, CDR2 FQNEAQ (reference sequence). V was trimmed by 5 bases and J by 6 bases, leaving 16 bases between them. The CDR3 totals 14 residues. CDR3 region: CASSPLGFENGYTF. As DNA, the CDR3 is TGTGCCAGCAGCCCCCTTGGGTTTGAGAATGGCTACACCTTC.

This clonotype was detected only a few times. The chain couples TRBV7-9 to TRBJ2-1; D assignment may be TRBD1 or TRBD2 (6 bases each). The CDR3 totals 14 residues. V was cut by 5 bases and J by 6 bases, with 14 bases left in between. CDR1 SEHNR and CDR2 FQNEAQ come from the germline V gene (reference sequence). The CDR3 region is CASSPVEGGNEQFF. CDR3 in DNA: TGTGCCAGCAGCCCCGTGGAGGGGGGCAATGAGCAGTTCTTC.

The chain recombines TRBV5-1 with TRBJ2-1, with a tentative D call TRBD2 (6 bases). This CDR3 region has 15 residues. Trimming stripped 5 bases from V and 0 bases from J, with 12 bases between. Germline V lookup: CDR1 SGHRS, CDR2 YFSETQ. CDR3: CASSSGGNSYNEQFF. The DNA for the CDR3 is TGCGCCAGCAGTAGCGGAGGGAACTCCTACAATGAGCAGTTCTTC.

This clonotype was observed a few times. The chain carries TRBV24-1 and TRBJ2-1; 15 bases align to TRBD2. Per germline, CDR1 KGHDR and CDR2 SFDVKD. After removal of 4 bases from V and 7 bases from J, the junction contained 4 bases not matched to a gene. This CDR3 is 16 amino acids long. The CDR3 reads CATSDRTSGRANEQFF. CDR3 sequence (DNA): TGTGCCACCAGTGACCGGACTAGCGGGAGGGCTAATGAGCAGTTCTTC.

Only a few counts were recorded for this clonotype. This sequence joins TRBV10-2 and TRBJ1-1; 9 bases match TRBD1. CDR1 is WSHSY, CDR2 SAAADI, per germline. J was trimmed by 0 bases and V by 6 bases; bases with no gene match: 2. This CDR3 spans 14 amino acids. CDR3 protein: CASRQGAVNTEAFF. The CDR3 coding sequence is TGCGCCAGCAGACAGGGGGCGGTGAACACTGAAGCTTTCTTT.

This clonotype was observed many times. The rearrangement uses TRBV12-3 or TRBV12-4 and TRBJ1-2; 9 bases match TRBD1. J was trimmed by 8 bases and V by 6 bases; bases with no gene match: 7. The CDR3 is 13 residues long. CDR3 protein: CASSLQGAWGYTF. The CDR3, as DNA: TGTGCCAGCAGCCTACAGGGGGCCTGGGGCTACACCTTC.

The chain has TRBV9 and TRBJ2-7; D perhaps matches TRBD2 (7 bases). Germline CDR1 is SGDLS and CDR2 is YYNGEE. The CDR3 sequence is 14 residues long. V shed 2 bases and J shed 4 bases, with 13 bases lying between them. The DNA for the CDR3 is TGTGCCAGCAGCGTCGGGGGGAGGGGGTACGAGCAGTACTTC. This encodes CASSVGGRGYEQYF. The full variable domain, rest sourced from reference TRBV9 and TRBJ2-7, is DSGVTQTPKHLITATGQRVTLRCSPRSGDLSVYWYQQSLDQGLQFLIQYYNGEERAKGNILERFSAQQFPDLHSELNLSSLELGDSALYFCASSVGGRGYEQYFGPGTRLTVT.

This clonotype was observed a few times. The chain has TRBV20-1 and TRBJ1-1, with D maybe TRBD1 (5 bases). V was pared by 4 bases and J by 4 bases, with 13 bases between. This CDR3 is 13 amino acids long. CDR1 is DFQATT and CDR2 is SNEGSKA in the germline V gene (reference sequence). CDR3 DNA: TGCAGTGCTACATTCCCAGGGAGCACTGAAGCTTTCTTT. Translated: CSATFPGSTEAFF.

This clonotype was detected a few times. CDR3 residues: CASSPPPGLARSYNEQFF. CDR3 DNA sequence: TGTGCCAGTAGTCCCCCCCCGGGACTAGCGAGATCCTACAATGAGCAGTTCTTC. The chain is built from TRBV27 and TRBJ2-1; 10 bases match TRBD2. V shed 9 bases and J 1 base; nucleotides not matched to a gene: 15. This CDR3 region has 18 residues. CDR1 and CDR2 (germline): MNHEY, SMNVEV (reference sequence).

This clonotype was counted only a few times. The chain links TRBV28 to TRBJ1-1; 8 bases agree with TRBD1. The length of the CDR3 is 15 residues. Germline V gene lookup returns CDR1 MDHEN and CDR2 SYDVKM. With 5 bases clipped from V and 0 bases from J, the junction kept 5 bases outside the gene matches. The CDR3 nucleotides read TGTGCCAGCAGTACTTACAGGGGGATGAACACTGAAGCTTTCTTT. Residues: CASSTYRGMNTEAFF.

The chain employs TRBV20-1 and TRBJ2-7; 15 bases align to TRBD2. Germline V CDR1 and CDR2: DFQATT, SNEGSKA (reference sequence). Trimming removed 4 bases from V and 3 bases from J; junction bases left unmatched: 13. The CDR3 runs 18 residues. The DNA of the CDR3 is TGCAGTGCTAAATCAGGACTAGCGGGAGGGCCTAGGGTCTACGAGCAGTACTTC. Protein product: CSAKSGLAGGPRVYEQYF.

This clonotype has a count of ten or more. The V gene is TRBV5-1, the J gene TRBJ1-5; TRBD1 aligns across 9 bases. Trimming cost V 5 bases and J 4 bases; bases outside gene matches: 7. The germline V gene encodes CDR1 SGHRS and CDR2 YFSETQ. This CDR3 has 15 residues. The CDR3 DNA reads TGCGCCAGCAGATTAACAGGGGGCTCGAATCAGCCCCAGCATTTT. Protein: CASRLTGGSNQPQHF.

This clonotype has more than one count but fewer than ten. This sequence joins TRBV25-1 and TRBJ1-4, with 12 bases that match TRBD1. V gave up 4 bases and J gave up 11 bases; unmatched junction bases: 5. Germline CDR1 reads MGHDK; CDR2 reads SYGVNS. The CDR3 runs to 14 residues. The CDR3 coding sequence is TGTGCCAGCAGTGGGTCCGGGACAGGGGGCAAACTGTTTTTT. Protein product: CASSGSGTGGKLFF.

The rearrangement uses TRBV9 and TRBJ2-1; possible D gene TRBD1, 6 bases. The CDR3 has 16 residues. Germline-derived CDR1 and CDR2 are SGDLS and YYNGEE. V was trimmed by 1 base and J by 10 bases, leaving 21 bases between them. The CDR3 coding sequence is TGTGCCAGCAGCGTAAACAGGGTATTGGCTCCGGAAGAGCAGTTCTTC. Its translation is CASSVNRVLAPEEQFF.

The table lists this clonotype with a few counts. The chain carries TRBV20-1 and TRBJ2-2; unclear D gene. From germline, CDR1 is DFQATT and CDR2 SNEGSKA (reference sequence). The V gene lost 4 bases and the J gene lost 0 bases, with 15 bases spanning the gap. The CDR3 consists of 16 residues. Here the CDR3 reads CSATLPDRSNTGELFF. Here the CDR3 DNA reads TGCAGTGCTACCCTCCCGGACCGCTCGAACACCGGGGAGCTGTTTTTT.

V gene TRBV12-3 or TRBV12-4 combines with J gene TRBJ2-2; TRBD1 or TRBD2 may be the D gene (5 bases each). Trimming stripped 7 bases from V and 7 bases from J, with 22 bases between. This CDR3 has 16 residues. As DNA, the CDR3 is TGTGCCAGCACCTCCGACAGCGGCGCCTTTATCGGGGAGCTGTTTTTT. Encoded protein: CASTSDSGAFIGELFF.